The 4 T cell receptor beta chains below were found in one sample sequenced in a study of blood T cell repertoires in COVID-19. The table came from immunoSEQ multiplex PCR; TCRdb's copy has only in-frame clones and leaves some out. Here the sample spans more than 25,000 clones, around 83% being singletons. The sample taken for sequencing was peripheral blood. These receptors all come from a man aged 65 to 85 with active COVID-19.

This rearrangement joins TRBV19 to TRBJ2-1; the D is unclear. The CDR3 extends over 15 amino acids. V was cut by 10 bases and J by 2 bases, with 18 bases left in between. CDR1 is LNHDA and CDR2 is SQIVND in the germline V gene (reference sequence). The CDR3 nucleotides read TGTGCCACCAAGTCCCGCGAAGCTCCCTACAATGAGCAGTTCTTC. Residues: CATKSREAPYNEQFF. Combining the CDR3 with reference TRBV19 and TRBJ2-1 gives the whole variable domain DGGITQSPKYLFRKEGQNVTLSCEQNLNHDAMYWYRQDPGQGLRLIYYSQIVNDFQKGDIAEGYSVSREKKESFPLTVTSAQKNPTAFYLCATKSREAPYNEQFFGPGTRLTVL.

The chain combines TRBV5-1 with TRBJ1-2; no firm D call. The CDR3 is 14 residues long. Trimming removed 0 bases at V and 3 bases at J, with 9 bases between. The germline gives CDR1 SGHRS, CDR2 YFSETQ. The CDR3 sequence: CASSLGQTHYGYTF. The CDR3 DNA reads TGCGCCAGCAGCTTGGGGCAGACTCACTATGGCTACACCTTC. The full variable domain, in which reference TRBV5-1 and TRBJ1-2 provide the parts outside the CDR3, is KAGVTQTPRYLIKTRGQQVTLSCSPISGHRSVSWYQQTPGQGLQFLFEYFSETQRNKGNFPGRFSGRQFSNSRSEMNVSTLELGDSALYLCASSLGQTHYGYTFGSGTRLTVV.

The chain employs TRBV24-1 and TRBJ2-1, with 14 positions matching TRBD2. Trimming removed 5 bases from V and 15 bases from J; junction bases left unmatched: 17. Germline V gene lookup returns CDR1 KGHDR and CDR2 SFDVKD. The CDR3 length is 17 residues. This CDR3 reads CATSGSIGTSGGMSLFF. The CDR3 DNA follows: TGTGCCACCAGTGGGTCGATCGGGACTAGCGGGGGAATGAGTCTGTTCTTC.

V gene TRBV5-1 combines with J gene TRBJ1-4, with a possible D match to TRBD1 (5 bases). The CDR3 is made up of 16 amino acids. Germline values: CDR1 SGHRS, CDR2 YFSETQ. The ends were cut back, 5 bases at V and 0 bases at J, with 14 bases in the middle. CDR3 nucleotides: TGCGCCAGCAGATCACAGGTGGCTGCAACTAATGAAAAACTGTTTTTT. Translating it yields CASRSQVAATNEKLFF. The complete variable domain, with remaining parts taken from reference TRBV5-1 and TRBJ1-4, reads KAGVTQTPRYLIKTRGQQVTLSCSPISGHRSVSWYQQTPGQGLQFLFEYFSETQRNKGNFPGRFSGRQFSNSRSEMNVSTLELGDSALYLCASRSQVAATNEKLFFGSGTQLSVL.